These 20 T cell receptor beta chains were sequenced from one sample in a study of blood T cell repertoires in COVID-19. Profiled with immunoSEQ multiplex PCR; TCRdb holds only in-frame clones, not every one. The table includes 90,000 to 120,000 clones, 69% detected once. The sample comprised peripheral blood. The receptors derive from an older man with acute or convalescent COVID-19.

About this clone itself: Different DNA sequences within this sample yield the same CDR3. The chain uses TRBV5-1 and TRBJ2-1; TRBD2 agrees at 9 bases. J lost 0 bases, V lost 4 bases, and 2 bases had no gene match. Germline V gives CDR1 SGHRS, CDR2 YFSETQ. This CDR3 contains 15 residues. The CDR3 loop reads CASSLSGSSYNEQFF. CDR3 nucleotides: TGCGCCAGCAGCCTTAGCGGGAGCTCCTACAATGAGCAGTTCTTC.

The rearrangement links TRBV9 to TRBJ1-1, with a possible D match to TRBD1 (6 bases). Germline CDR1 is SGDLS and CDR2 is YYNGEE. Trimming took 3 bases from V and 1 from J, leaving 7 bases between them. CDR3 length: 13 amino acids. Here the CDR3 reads CASSARGNTEAFF. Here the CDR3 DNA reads TGTGCCAGCAGCGCCAGGGGGAACACTGAAGCTTTCTTT.

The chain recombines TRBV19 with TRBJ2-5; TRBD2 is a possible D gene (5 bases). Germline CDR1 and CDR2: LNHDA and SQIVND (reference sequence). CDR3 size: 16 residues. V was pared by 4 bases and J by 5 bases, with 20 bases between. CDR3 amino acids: CASSNLVGGSWETQYF. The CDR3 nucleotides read TGTGCCAGTAGTAACCTGGTTGGTGGGAGCTGGGAGACCCAGTACTTC.

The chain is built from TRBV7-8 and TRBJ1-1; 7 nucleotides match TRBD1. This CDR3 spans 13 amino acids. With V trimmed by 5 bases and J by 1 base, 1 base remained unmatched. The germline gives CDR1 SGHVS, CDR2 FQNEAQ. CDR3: CASSRQGNTEAFF. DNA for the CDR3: TGTGCCAGCAGCCGACAGGGGAACACTGAAGCTTTCTTT.

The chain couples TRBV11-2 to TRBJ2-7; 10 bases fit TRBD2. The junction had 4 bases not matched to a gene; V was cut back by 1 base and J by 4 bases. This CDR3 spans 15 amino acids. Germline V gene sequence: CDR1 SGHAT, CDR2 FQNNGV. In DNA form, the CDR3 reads TGTGCCAGCAGCTTAGTAGCGGGAGGCTCGTACGAGCAGTACTTC. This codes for CASSLVAGGSYEQYF.

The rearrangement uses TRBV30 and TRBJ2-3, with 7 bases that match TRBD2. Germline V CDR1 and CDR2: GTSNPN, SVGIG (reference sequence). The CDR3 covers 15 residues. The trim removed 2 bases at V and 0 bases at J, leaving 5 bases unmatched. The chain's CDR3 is CAWSRLAVSTDTQYF. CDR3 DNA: TGTGCCTGGAGTCGACTAGCCGTAAGCACAGATACGCAGTATTTT.

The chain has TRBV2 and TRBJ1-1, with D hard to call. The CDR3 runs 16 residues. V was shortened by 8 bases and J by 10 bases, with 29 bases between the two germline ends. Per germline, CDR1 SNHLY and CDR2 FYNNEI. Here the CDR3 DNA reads TGTGCCAGCCTTTCGGGTCGGCGGCCGTTGTTAGCCGGAGCTTTCTTT. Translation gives CASLSGRRPLLAGAFF.

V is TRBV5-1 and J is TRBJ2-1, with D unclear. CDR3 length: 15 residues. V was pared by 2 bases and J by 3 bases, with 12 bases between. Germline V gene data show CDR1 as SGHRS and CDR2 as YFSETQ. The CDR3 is CASSFGRTNYNEQFF. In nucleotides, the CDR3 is TGCGCCAGCAGCTTTGGCAGAACGAACTACAATGAGCAGTTCTTC.

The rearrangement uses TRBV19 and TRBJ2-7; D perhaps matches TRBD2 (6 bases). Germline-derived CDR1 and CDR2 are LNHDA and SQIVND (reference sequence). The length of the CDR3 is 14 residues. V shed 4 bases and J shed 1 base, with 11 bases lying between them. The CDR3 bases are TGTGCCAGTAGTAGTACCAGCGGGTCCTACGAGCAGTACTTC. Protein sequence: CASSSTSGSYEQYF.

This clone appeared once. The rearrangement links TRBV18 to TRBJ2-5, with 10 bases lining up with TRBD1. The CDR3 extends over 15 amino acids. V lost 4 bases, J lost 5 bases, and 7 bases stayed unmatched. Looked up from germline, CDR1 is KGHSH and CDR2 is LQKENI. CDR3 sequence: CASSLRQGAHETQYF. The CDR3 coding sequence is TGTGCCAGCTCACTCAGACAGGGGGCCCACGAGACCCAGTACTTC.

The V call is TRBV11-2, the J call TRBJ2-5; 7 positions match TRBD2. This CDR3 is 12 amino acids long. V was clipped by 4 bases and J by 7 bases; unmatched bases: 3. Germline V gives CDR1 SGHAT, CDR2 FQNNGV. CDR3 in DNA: TGTGCCAGCAGCTGGGGGGAGGGGACCCAGTACTTC. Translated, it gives CASSWGEGTQYF.

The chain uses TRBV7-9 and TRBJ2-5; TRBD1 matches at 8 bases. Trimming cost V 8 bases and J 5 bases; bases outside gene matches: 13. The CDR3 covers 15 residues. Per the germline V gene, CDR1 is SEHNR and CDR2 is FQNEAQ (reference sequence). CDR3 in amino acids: CASCPGARGPETQYF. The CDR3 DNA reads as TGTGCCAGCTGTCCAGGCGCCAGGGGGCCGGAGACCCAGTACTTC.

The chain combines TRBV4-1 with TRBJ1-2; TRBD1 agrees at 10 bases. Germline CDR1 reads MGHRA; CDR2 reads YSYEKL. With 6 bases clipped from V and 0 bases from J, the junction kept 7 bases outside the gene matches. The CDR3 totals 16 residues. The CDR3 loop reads CASSLRQGATNYGYTF. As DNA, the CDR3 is TGCGCCAGCAGTTTGAGACAGGGGGCGACTAACTATGGCTACACCTTC.

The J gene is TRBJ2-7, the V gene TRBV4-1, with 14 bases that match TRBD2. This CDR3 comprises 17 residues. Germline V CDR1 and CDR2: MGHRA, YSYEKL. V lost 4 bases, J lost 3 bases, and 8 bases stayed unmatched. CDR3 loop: CASSLTPGLAGDYEQYF. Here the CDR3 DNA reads TGCGCCAGCAGCCTCACGCCGGGACTAGCGGGAGACTACGAGCAGTACTTC.

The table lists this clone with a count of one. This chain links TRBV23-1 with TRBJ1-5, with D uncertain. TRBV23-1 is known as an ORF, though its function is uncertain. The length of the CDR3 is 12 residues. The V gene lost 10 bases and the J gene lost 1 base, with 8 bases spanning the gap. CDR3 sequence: CANQASNQPQHF. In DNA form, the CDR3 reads TGCGCCAATCAGGCAAGCAATCAGCCCCAGCATTTT.

CDR3 residues: CASSLPPLAGISYNEQFF. CDR3 DNA: TGTGCCAGCAGCCTACCGCCACTAGCGGGGATATCCTACAATGAGCAGTTCTTC. This chain joins TRBV21-1 and TRBJ2-1; TRBD2 is the table's D call and was not checked against the DNA. TRBV21-1 counts as a pseudogene. The CDR3 has 18 amino acids.

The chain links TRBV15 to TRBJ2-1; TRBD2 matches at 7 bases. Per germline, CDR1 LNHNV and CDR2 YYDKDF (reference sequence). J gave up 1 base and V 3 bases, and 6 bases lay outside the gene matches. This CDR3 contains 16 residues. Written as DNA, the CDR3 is TGTGCCACCAGCAGGGTCCGACTAGCTTCCTACAATGAGCAGTTCTTC. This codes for CATSRVRLASYNEQFF.

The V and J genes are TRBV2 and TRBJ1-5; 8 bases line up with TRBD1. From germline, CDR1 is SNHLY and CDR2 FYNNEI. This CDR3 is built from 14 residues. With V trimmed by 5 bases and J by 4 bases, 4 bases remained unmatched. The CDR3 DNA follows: TGTGCCAGCAGTCAAGGACAGGGAAATCAGCCCCAGCATTTT. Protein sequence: CASSQGQGNQPQHF.

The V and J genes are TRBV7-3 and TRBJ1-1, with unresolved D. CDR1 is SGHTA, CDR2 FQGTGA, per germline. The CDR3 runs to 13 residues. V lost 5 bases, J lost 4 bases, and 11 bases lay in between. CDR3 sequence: CASSPGRGTEAFF. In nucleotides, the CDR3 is TGTGCCAGCAGCCCGGGCCGGGGCACTGAAGCTTTCTTT.

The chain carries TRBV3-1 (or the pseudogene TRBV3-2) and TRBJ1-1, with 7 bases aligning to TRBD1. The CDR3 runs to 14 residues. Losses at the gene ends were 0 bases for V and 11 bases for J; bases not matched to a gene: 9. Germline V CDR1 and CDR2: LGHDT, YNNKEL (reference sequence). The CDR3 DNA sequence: TGTGCCAGCAGCCAAGAGACAGGGATTGGGATGGCTTTCTTT. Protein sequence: CASSQETGIGMAFF.